A single T cell receptor beta chain is shown here with its context. Isolated RNA was reverse transcribed into cDNA used as the sequencing template. TCRdb's copy holds only in-frame clones and misses some; the assay was immunoSEQ multiplex PCR. This table has 120,000 or so clones, approximately 57% appearing once. Treatment meaning: oral pan-JAK inhibitor, 5-10 mg twice daily. These data originate in a study of CD8+ T cells in alopecia areata. The germline CDR1 and CDR2 sequences are MNHEY and SVGAGI. The CDR3 spans 12 residues. V lost 2 bases and J lost 6; bases outside the gene matches: 1. The TCR sequence derives from a human donor with alopecia areata. The chain is built from TRBV6-5 and TRBJ2-7; 7 bases are a match to TRBD1. Specimen: CD4+ T cells sorted from blood, collected at week 4, from a patient treated with tofacitinib. The CDR3 sequence: CASSYRGREQYF. CDR3 coding DNA: TGTGCCAGCAGTTACAGGGGGCGCGAGCAGTACTTC.